These 12 T cell receptor beta chains originate from one sample sequenced in a study of T cells after yellow fever vaccination. MiXCR, applied by TCRdb to the 5' RACE reads, yields one record per CDR3 protein. The repertoire consists of some 600,000 distinct CDR3 sequences, with roughly an eighth occurring once and the leading ten covering 14% to 15%. The source material was PBMCs, sampled on the day of the yellow fever booster vaccination. These receptor sequences come from a man younger than 45 who received the YFV17D yellow fever vaccine.

This clonotype has at least ten counts. J is TRBJ1-5 and V is TRBV6-5, with D perhaps matching TRBD1 (5 bases). Deletions cut 2 bases from V and 3 bases from J, with 11 bases between. Per the germline V gene, CDR1 is MNHEY and CDR2 is SVGAGI. This CDR3 has 15 residues. The CDR3: CASSYLGGNNQPQHF. The DNA of the CDR3 is TGTGCCAGCAGTTACCTGGGGGGAAACAATCAGCCCCAGCATTTT.

V gene TRBV25-1 combines with J gene TRBJ2-7; D is ambiguous. Trimming took off 7 bases at V and 7 bases at J, with 11 bases between the two ends. This CDR3 comprises 11 residues. CDR1 is MGHDK, CDR2 SYGVNS, per germline. CDR3: CASTGSREQYF. CDR3 in DNA: TGTGCCAGCACCGGCTCGAGGGAGCAGTACTTC.

The rearrangement links TRBV10-3 to TRBJ2-3; TRBD2 matches at 10 bases. The CDR3 sequence is 14 residues long. CDR1 is ENHRY and CDR2 is SYGVKD in the germline V gene. V shed 6 bases and J 5 bases; nucleotides not matched to a gene: 5. This chain's CDR3 is CAIRLAGALDTQYF. For the CDR3, the DNA is TGTGCCATCAGGCTAGCGGGAGCTCTAGATACGCAGTATTTT.

The chain links TRBV29-1 to TRBJ2-5; D is perhaps TRBD1 or TRBD2 (5 bases each). This CDR3 spans 13 amino acids. Per germline, CDR1 SQVTM and CDR2 ANQGSEA. The germline V and J ends were trimmed by 8 bases and 5 bases, with 18 bases remaining between them. The CDR3 DNA is TGCAGCACCCAGACCGGGACCGCGGAGACCCAGTACTTC. Residues: CSTQTGTAETQYF.

Ten or more counts support this clonotype. CDR3 sequence reads: CASSLARSSGPQETQYF. Written as DNA, the CDR3 is TGCGCCAGCAGCTTGGCCCGTTCTTCAGGCCCGCAAGAGACCCAGTACTTC. The chain joins TRBV5-1 to TRBJ2-5; no definite D call. CDR1 SGHRS and CDR2 YFSETQ come from the germline V gene. The germline V and J ends were trimmed by 0 bases and 2 bases, with 17 bases remaining between them. The CDR3 is 17 amino acids. The full variable domain, with the rest looked up from reference TRBV5-1 and TRBJ2-5, is KAGVTQTPRYLIKTRGQQVTLSCSPISGHRSVSWYQQTPGQGLQFLFEYFSETQRNKGNFPGRFSGRQFSNSRSEMNVSTLELGDSALYLCASSLARSSGPQETQYFGPGTRLLVL.

This clonotype was observed a few times. This rearrangement joins TRBV6-1 to TRBJ2-5; D perhaps matches TRBD1 (7 bases). Germline V CDR1 and CDR2: MNHNS, SASEGT. Trimming removed 5 bases from V and 1 base from J, with 17 bases in between. This CDR3 contains 16 residues. The CDR3 reads CASSITTGTFQETQYF. The DNA for the CDR3 is TGTGCCAGCAGTATAACGACAGGGACTTTCCAAGAGACCCAGTACTTC.

V and J are TRBV30 and TRBJ2-5; D call uncertain. Germline V gene lookup returns CDR1 GTSNPN and CDR2 SVGIG (reference sequence). The CDR3 has 15 amino acids. V dropped 2 bases and J dropped 4 bases, with 17 bases sitting between them. In nucleotides, the CDR3 is TGTGCCTGGAGTCTAATTGGACCGCTCGGAGAGACCCAGTACTTC. It translates to CAWSLIGPLGETQYF.

The rearrangement joins TRBV24-1 to TRBJ2-3; D is possibly TRBD1 (5 bases). Germline assignment: CDR1 KGHDR and CDR2 SFDVKD. CDR3 length: 15 residues. Trimming took off 4 bases at V and 0 bases at J, with 10 bases between the two ends. The CDR3 DNA follows: TGTGCCACCAGTGACCGACAGAAAAGCACAGATACGCAGTATTTT. Its translation is CATSDRQKSTDTQYF.

The rearrangement joins TRBV20-1 to TRBJ2-1; 9 bases are shared with TRBD1. Germline V CDR1 and CDR2: DFQATT, SNEGSKA (reference sequence). The V gene end was trimmed by 3 bases and the J gene end by 8 bases; junction bases not matched to a gene: 23. This CDR3 comprises 19 residues. The DNA of the CDR3 is TGCAGTGCTAGGGATACGACAGGGGGAAAGGGTCGGGGGAGCTATGAGCAGTTCTTC. Its protein is CSARDTTGGKGRGSYEQFF.

The V and J genes are TRBV7-3 and TRBJ2-2; D remains ambiguous. Germline V lookup: CDR1 SGHTA, CDR2 FQGTGA. Trimming removed 4 bases from V and 5 bases from J, with 14 bases in between. This CDR3 region has 15 residues. This CDR3 is CASSSDHQRTGELFF. The CDR3 region has the DNA TGTGCCAGCAGCTCAGACCATCAGAGGACCGGGGAGCTGTTTTTT.

This clonotype has just a few counts. This chain connects TRBV12-3 or TRBV12-4 to TRBJ1-6; 7 nucleotides agree with TRBD1. This CDR3 is 15 amino acids long. The V gene end was trimmed by 2 bases and the J gene end by 6 bases; junction bases not matched to a gene: 4. The CDR3 DNA reads TGTGCCAGCAGTTTATACCCAGGGGGTAATTCACCCCTCCACTTT. Its translation: CASSLYPGGNSPLHF.

This clonotype has just a few counts. The chain couples TRBV10-3 to TRBJ2-2, with TRBD2 matching 9 bases. Germline values: CDR1 ENHRY, CDR2 SYGVKD. The CDR3 is 16 amino acids. Unmatched junction bases numbered 3, after V lost 2 bases and J lost 2 bases. CDR3 amino acids: CAISEATSGNTGELFF. The CDR3 bases are TGTGCCATCAGTGAGGCGACTAGCGGTAACACCGGGGAGCTGTTTTTT.